A single sample is the source of the 11 T cell receptor beta chains below, sequenced in a study of early T cells in non-severe SARS-CoV-2 infection. MiXCR, run by TCRdb on the 5' RACE reads, gives a single entry per CDR3 protein. The sample consists of some 71,000 distinct CDR3 sequences, roughly 11% of them appearing once. Here the sequenced sample was whole blood, taken at baseline. These TCRs come from an adult who was a healthcare worker with PCR-confirmed SARS-CoV-2 infection or an uninfected control (not recorded which).

This clonotype was seen more than once but under ten times. The chain carries TRBV19 and TRBJ2-3; D is perhaps TRBD2 (6 bases). The CDR3 has 15 amino acids. The V and J ends lost 5 bases and 0 bases respectively, with 12 bases between them. Per germline, CDR1 LNHDA and CDR2 SQIVND (reference sequence). CDR3 DNA: TGTGCCAGTAGTTTCTCCAGCGGGAGCACAGATACGCAGTATTTT. Translation gives CASSFSSGSTDTQYF.

In its sample, this clonotype was seen many times. The J gene is TRBJ1-1, the V gene TRBV6-5, with a weak D call TRBD1 (6 bases). The CDR3 sequence is 13 residues long. From germline, CDR1 is MNHEY and CDR2 SVGAGI. The V end was cut by 7 bases, the J end by 1 base, with 10 bases between. The CDR3 DNA sequence: TGTGCCAGCACCCCACAGGGGAACACTGAAGCTTTCTTT. It codes for CASTPQGNTEAFF.

The rearrangement links TRBV20-1 to TRBJ1-5; D is unresolved. Germline V CDR1 and CDR2: DFQATT, SNEGSKA (reference sequence). The CDR3 sequence is 14 residues long. Trimming left V 5 bases short and J 4 bases short, with 15 bases between. DNA of the CDR3: TGCAGTGCTTTCGGGTCCGATCCTAATCAGCCCCAGCATTTT. It is translated as CSAFGSDPNQPQHF.

The rearrangement links TRBV7-8 to TRBJ2-2; the D gene is possibly TRBD2 (6 bases). With 6 bases removed from V and 0 bases from J, the gap between germline ends came to 8 bases. This CDR3 is 14 amino acids long. Germline loops: CDR1 SGHVS, CDR2 FQNEAQ. The CDR3 nucleotides read TGTGCCAGCAGACGACTAGCGAACACCGGGGAGCTGTTTTTT. This translates into CASRRLANTGELFF. Together with reference TRBV7-8 and TRBJ2-2, the CDR3 gives the full variable domain: GAGVSQSPRYKVAKRGQDVALRCDPISGHVSLFWYQQALGQGPEFLTYFQNEAQLDKSGLPSDRFFAERPEGSVSTLKIQRTQQEDSAVYLCASRRLANTGELFFGEGSRLTVL.

The chain has TRBV11-2 and TRBJ1-2, with 8 bases matching TRBD1. Germline V lookup: CDR1 SGHAT, CDR2 FQNNGV. CDR3 length equals 15 residues. The J segment lost 4 bases and the V segment lost 4 bases, leaving 8 bases of the junction unmatched. The DNA of the CDR3 is TGTGCCAGCAGCTCCCTGGCAGGGGGCAGCTATGGCTACACCTTC. Encoded protein: CASSSLAGGSYGYTF.

This chain uses TRBV21-1 with TRBJ2-1; no check of the table's D call, TRBD1, against the DNA was made. TRBV21-1 is a pseudogene locus. This CDR3 spans 18 amino acids. CDR3 residues: CASSKVGSAKSSYNEQFF. CDR3 coding DNA: TGTGCCAGCAGCAAAGTAGGGAGCGCCAAGAGCTCCTACAATGAGCAGTTCTTC.

This clonotype has only a few counts. The chain employs TRBV2 and TRBJ2-2; the D is unclear. Trimming stripped 1 base from V and 5 bases from J, with 11 bases between. This CDR3 comprises 15 residues. Germline CDR1 reads SNHLY; CDR2 reads FYNNEI. CDR3 in DNA: TGTGCCAGCAGTGAAGTTCCCGGACGTACCGGGGAGCTGTTTTTT. Protein: CASSEVPGRTGELFF.

Ten or more counts support this clonotype. An end of the junction does not agree with germline; a read error may underlie this. This rearrangement joins TRBV18 to TRBJ2-7, with 7 bases lining up with TRBD1. This CDR3 contains 13 residues. Germline V gene data show CDR1 as KGHSH and CDR2 as LQKENI. CDR3 DNA sequence: TGTGCCAGCTCACCCCGGGACAGATCCTCTACTGGGTTC. Its protein product is CASSPRDRSSTGF.

This chain links TRBV20-1 with TRBJ2-1; 9 bases line up with TRBD1. Germline V gene data show CDR1 as DFQATT and CDR2 as SNEGSKA (reference sequence). The CDR3 contains 15 residues. The trim removed 6 bases at V and 4 bases at J, leaving 10 bases unmatched. The CDR3 nucleotides read TGCAGTGCCCCATACACCGGGACAGGGTACAATGAGCAGTTCTTC. Translation: CSAPYTGTGYNEQFF.

This clonotype was found many times. The chain is built from TRBV29-1 and TRBJ2-5, with a possible D match to TRBD1 (5 bases). Looked up from germline, CDR1 is SQVTM and CDR2 is ANQGSEA. Trimming took off 8 bases at V and 1 base at J, with 14 bases between the two ends. The CDR3 is 13 residues long. CDR3 amino acids: CSTRDSIQETQYF. Written as DNA, the CDR3 is TGCAGCACCCGAGACAGTATCCAAGAGACCCAGTACTTC.

A word on this clonotype: One end of the junction does not line up with germline, which may come from a read error. V is TRBV6-5 and J is TRBJ1-6; 9 positions agree with TRBD1. Germline CDR1 is MNHEY and CDR2 is SVGAGI. The CDR3 spans 18 residues. CDR3 nucleotide sequence: TGTACCAGCAGCCCCCGGGGACAGGGAAGCTCCTATAATTCACCCCTCCACTTT. Its translation is CTSSPRGQGSSYNSPLHF.